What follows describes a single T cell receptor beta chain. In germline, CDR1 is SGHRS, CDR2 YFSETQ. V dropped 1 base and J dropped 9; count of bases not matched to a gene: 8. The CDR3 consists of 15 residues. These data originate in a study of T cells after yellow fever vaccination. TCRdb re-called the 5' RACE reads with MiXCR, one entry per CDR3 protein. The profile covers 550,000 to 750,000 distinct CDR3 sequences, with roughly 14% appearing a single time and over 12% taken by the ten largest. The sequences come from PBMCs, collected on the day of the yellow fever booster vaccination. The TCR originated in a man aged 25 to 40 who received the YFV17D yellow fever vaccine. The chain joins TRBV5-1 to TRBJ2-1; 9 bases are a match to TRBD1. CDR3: CASSLSGQGSAEQFF. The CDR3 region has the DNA TGCGCCAGCAGCTTGTCGGGACAGGGATCGGCTGAGCAGTTCTTC.